This T cell receptor (beta chain) derives from a study of cytomegalovirus exposure and HLA in healthy donors. The primer mix had 60 Vbeta and 13 Jbeta primers. Sequencing was performed with immunoSEQ multiplex PCR; in TCRdb, only in-frame clones are kept and a portion is missing. This repertoire shows over 150,000 clones, roughly four fifths found once; its top ten account for about 1.3%. The donors gave bone marrow, and they were healthy. This clone was counted a few times. Material for sequencing was PBMCs. The sequence was collected from a man in his sixties in good health and CMV-seronegative.

CDR3 nucleotides: TGCAGCGTTGAGAAAACAGAAAACACTGAAGCTTTCTTT. Translating gives CSVEKTENTEAFF. V usage is TRBV29-1 and J usage is TRBJ1-1, with no clear D. Germline V lookup: CDR1 SQVTM, CDR2 ANQGSEA. The CDR3 sequence is 13 residues long. V lost 3 bases, J lost 2 bases, and 10 bases lay in between.